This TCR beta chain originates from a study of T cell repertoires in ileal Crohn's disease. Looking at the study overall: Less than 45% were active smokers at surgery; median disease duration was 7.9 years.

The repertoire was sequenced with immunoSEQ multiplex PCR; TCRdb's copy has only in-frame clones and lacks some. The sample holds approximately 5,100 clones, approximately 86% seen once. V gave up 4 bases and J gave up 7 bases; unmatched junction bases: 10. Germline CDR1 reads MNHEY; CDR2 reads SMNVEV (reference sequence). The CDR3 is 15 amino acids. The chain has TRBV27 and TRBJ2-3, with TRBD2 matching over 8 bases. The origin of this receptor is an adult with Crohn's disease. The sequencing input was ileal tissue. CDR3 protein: CASSSGAGGVNTQYF. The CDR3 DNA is TGTGCCAGCAGTTCTGGGGCGGGGGGAGTGAATACGCAGTATTTT.